This T cell receptor (beta chain) was obtained from a study of persistence of HIV-infected CD4 T cells. Study details: A median of about eight years of suppressive ART preceded sampling.

CDR1 and CDR2 from the germline V gene are LNHDA and SQIVND (reference sequence). This CDR3 region has 13 residues. Deletions cut 5 bases from V and 2 bases from J, with 9 bases between. This was the immunoSEQ version 4 assay in survey mode. This table comes from immunoSEQ multiplex PCR, and its TCRdb copy is limited to in-frame clones, with some not included. The profile shows about 47,000 clones, about 89% of them singletons. For this clone: Its antigen remains unidentified.

Nonspecific anti-CD3/anti-CD28 bead stimulation represents the broad CD4+ T cell repertoire. CD4+ T cells upregulating both CD40 ligand and CD69 were sorted as responding cells. Stimulated PBMCs had first been depleted of CD8+ T cells. This sequence originates from an adult man with HIV who was CMV-seropositive. Sequences were derived from CD4+ T cells sorted from PBMCs after approximately 19-hour stimulation, sampled from a patient who received antiretroviral therapy. The chain employs TRBV19 and TRBJ2-5; D remains ambiguous. CDR3 sequence (DNA): TGTGCCAGTAGTCCAAACCATCAAGAGACCCAGTACTTC. Its translation: CASSPNHQETQYF.